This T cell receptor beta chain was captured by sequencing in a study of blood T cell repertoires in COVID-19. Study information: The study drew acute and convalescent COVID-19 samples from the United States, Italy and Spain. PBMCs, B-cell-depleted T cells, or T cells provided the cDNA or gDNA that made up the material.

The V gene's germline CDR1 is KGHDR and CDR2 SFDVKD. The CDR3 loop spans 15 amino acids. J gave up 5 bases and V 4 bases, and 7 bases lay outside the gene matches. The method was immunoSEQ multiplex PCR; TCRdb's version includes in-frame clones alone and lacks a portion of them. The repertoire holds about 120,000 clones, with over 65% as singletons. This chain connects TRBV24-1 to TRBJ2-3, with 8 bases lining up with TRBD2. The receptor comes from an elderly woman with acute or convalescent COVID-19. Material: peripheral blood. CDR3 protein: CATSESGTSGDTQYF. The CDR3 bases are TGTGCCACCAGTGAGTCCGGGACTAGTGGAGATACGCAGTATTTT.